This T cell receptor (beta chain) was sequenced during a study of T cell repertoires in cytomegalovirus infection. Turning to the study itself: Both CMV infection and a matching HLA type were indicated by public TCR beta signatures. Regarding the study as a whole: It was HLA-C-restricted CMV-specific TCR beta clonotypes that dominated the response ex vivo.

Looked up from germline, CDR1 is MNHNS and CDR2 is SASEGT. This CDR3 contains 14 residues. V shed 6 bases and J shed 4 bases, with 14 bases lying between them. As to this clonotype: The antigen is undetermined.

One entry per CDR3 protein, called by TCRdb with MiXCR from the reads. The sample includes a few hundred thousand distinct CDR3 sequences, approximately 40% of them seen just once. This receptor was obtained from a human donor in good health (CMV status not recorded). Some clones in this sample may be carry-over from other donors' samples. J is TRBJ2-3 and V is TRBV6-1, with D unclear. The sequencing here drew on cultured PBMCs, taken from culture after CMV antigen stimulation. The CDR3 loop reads CASRPRFIADTQYF. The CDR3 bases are TGTGCCAGCAGGCCTAGATTTATCGCAGATACGCAGTATTTT.